The sequence of this T cell receptor (beta chain) was determined in a study of OX40 agonist ivuxolimab in advanced cancers. In terms of the full investigation: Ivuxolimab was a fully human IgG2 agonistic monoclonal antibody targeting the costimulatory receptor OX40 (CD134). Intravenous ivuxolimab was administered to patients every 2 weeks at six dose levels: 0.01, 0.1, 0.3, 1.5, 3 and 10 mg/kg. Among the roughly 52 dose-escalation patients, around 19 had hepatocellular carcinoma, roughly 15 melanoma, 9 renal cell carcinoma and 9 head and neck cancer. In the dose-escalation cohort, roughly 80% of patients were male, and the mean age was approximately 60 years, with a range of about 23 to 80. Prior anti-PD-1, anti-PD-L1 or anti-CTLA-4 therapy was permitted, and checkpoint inhibitors had been received by approximately 39% of dose-escalation patients. Partial responses occurred in three dose-escalation patients: two with cutaneous melanoma and one with hepatocellular carcinoma. The purpose of peripheral TCRbeta sequencing was to test whether ivuxolimab changed TCR sequence diversity and led to clonal T-cell expansion. The monotherapy dose-escalation portion (N ≈ 50 patients) of the phase I ivuxolimab trial is reported in the paper.

Reading the germline V gene gives CDR1 KGHSH and CDR2 LQKENI. Trimming removed 0 bases from V and 0 bases from J, leaving 8 bases between the germline ends. Including cysteine and phenylalanine, the CDR3 has 15 amino acids. CDR3 DNA is the only sequence kept; it has 45 bases, read in frame from the first base. General findings and caveats noted by the study authors: Low levels of normalized T-cell clonal expansion were also seen in some nonresponding patients. After ivuxolimab, CD8+ T cells had more expanded clones than CD4+ T cells on average. In the 0.1-3.0 mg/kg groups, partial responders were among the patients with the lowest normalized peripheral clonal expansion, particularly in CD8+ T cells. Antigen specificity was not determined for the clonally expanded peripheral T cells. Clonal expansion of both CD4+ and CD8+ blood T cells was observed from baseline to week 6 at doses 0.1 to 3.0 mg/kg.

To sequence the TCRbeta CDR3 region, genomic DNA was isolated from the sorted cells. The immunoSEQ Assay was used for sequencing of TCRbeta CDR3 regions. Entries here come from immuneACCESS through TCRdb and include only in-frame sequences with V and J called. Some clones fail to appear in such tables; in the studies checked, an unresolved V gene covers under half of the shortfall, and the cause of the remainder is unknown. For this sample the table gives tens of thousands of clones, of which around nine tenths were detected only once. Approximately 0.3% of the sample is held by the ten biggest clonotypes. The trial excluded patients who had a history of autoimmune disease or were on systemic immunosuppression. Peripheral blood for TCR sequencing was collected from all dose cohorts at baseline, on cycle 4 day 1, and on cycle 7 day 1. The samples were taken from a phase I, first-in-human, multicenter, open-label dose-escalation trial of ivuxolimab. The trial enrolled adults with locally advanced or metastatic head and neck squamous cell, hepatocellular, melanoma or renal cell carcinoma. Before TCR sequencing, CD4+ T cells and CD8+ T cells were sorted from peripheral blood as separate populations.

This clone has just one count. Its antigen is still unknown. Base-call qualities are not available, and no considerably larger clone is one nucleotide away. The chain joins TRBV18 to TRBJ2-5, with the D gene not clear enough to name. The clonotype originates from an adult with an advanced solid tumor such as melanoma, head and neck, liver or kidney cancer. Sequenced material: CD4+ or CD8+ T cells sorted from blood, taken in a trial of the OX40 agonist ivuxolimab. The DNA sequence reads TGTGCCAGCTCACCACCGGCAGAGTACCAAGAGACCCAGTACTTC. Its protein reads: CASSPPAEYQETQYF.